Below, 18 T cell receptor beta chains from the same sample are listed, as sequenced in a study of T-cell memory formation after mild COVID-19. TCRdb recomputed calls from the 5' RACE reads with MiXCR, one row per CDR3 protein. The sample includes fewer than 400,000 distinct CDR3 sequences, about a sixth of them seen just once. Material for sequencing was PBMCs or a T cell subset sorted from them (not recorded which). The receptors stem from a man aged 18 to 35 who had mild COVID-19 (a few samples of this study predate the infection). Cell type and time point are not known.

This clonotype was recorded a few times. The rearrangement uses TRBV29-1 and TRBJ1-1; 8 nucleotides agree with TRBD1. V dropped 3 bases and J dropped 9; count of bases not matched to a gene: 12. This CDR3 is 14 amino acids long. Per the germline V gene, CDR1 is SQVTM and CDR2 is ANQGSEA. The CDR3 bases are TGCAGCGTTGAGCGGGGGACAGGTTTTACCCAAGCTTTCTTT. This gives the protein CSVERGTGFTQAFF.

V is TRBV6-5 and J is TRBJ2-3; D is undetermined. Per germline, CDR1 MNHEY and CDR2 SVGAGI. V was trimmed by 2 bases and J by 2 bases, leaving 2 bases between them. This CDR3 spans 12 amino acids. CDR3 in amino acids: CASSYDTDTQYF. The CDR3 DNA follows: TGTGCCAGCAGTTACGACACAGATACGCAGTATTTT.

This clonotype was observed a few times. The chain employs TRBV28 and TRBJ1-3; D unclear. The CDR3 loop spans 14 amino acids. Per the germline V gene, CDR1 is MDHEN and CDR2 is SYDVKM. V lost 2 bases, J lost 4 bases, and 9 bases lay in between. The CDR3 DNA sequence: TGTGCCAGCAGTTTACTGGGTCGCGGAAACACCATATATTTT. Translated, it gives CASSLLGRGNTIYF.

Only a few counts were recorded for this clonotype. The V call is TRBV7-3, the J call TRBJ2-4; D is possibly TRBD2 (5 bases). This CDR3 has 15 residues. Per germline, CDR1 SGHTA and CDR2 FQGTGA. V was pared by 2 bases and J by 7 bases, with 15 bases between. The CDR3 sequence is CASSLGYSAQNIQYF. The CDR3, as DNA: TGTGCCAGCAGCTTAGGATATAGCGCCCAGAACATTCAGTACTTC.

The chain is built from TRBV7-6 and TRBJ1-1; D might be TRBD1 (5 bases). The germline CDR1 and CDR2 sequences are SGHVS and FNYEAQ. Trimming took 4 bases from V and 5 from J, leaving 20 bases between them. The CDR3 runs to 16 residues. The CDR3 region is CASSWPKRGRGTEAFF. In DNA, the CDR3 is TGTGCCAGCAGCTGGCCCAAGAGGGGACGAGGTACTGAAGCTTTCTTT.

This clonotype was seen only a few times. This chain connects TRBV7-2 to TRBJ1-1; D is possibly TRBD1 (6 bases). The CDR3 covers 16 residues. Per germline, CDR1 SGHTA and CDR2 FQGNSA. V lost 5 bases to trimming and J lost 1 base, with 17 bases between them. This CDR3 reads CASSPLGGPSNTEAFF. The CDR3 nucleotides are TGTGCCAGCAGCCCCCTTGGGGGGCCCTCGAACACTGAAGCTTTCTTT.

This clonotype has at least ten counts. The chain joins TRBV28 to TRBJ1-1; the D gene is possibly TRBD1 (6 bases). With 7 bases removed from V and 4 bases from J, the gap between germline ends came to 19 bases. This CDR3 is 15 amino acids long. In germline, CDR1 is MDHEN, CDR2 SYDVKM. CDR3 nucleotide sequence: TGTGCCAGCAACCTGAATACAGGGAGGGGCACTGAAGCTTTCTTT. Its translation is CASNLNTGRGTEAFF.

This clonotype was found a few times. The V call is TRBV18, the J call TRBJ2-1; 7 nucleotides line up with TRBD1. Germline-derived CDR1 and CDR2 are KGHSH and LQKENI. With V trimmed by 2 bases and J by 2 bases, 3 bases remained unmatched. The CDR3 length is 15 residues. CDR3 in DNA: TGTGCCAGCTCACCAAGGGGGCTCGCCTACAATGAGCAGTTCTTC. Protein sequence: CASSPRGLAYNEQFF.

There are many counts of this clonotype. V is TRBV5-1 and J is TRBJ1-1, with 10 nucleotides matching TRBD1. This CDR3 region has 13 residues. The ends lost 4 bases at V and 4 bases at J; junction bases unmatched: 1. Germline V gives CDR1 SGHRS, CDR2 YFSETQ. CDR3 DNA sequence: TGCGCCAGCAGCAGGGACAGGGGCACTGAAGCTTTCTTT. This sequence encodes CASSRDRGTEAFF. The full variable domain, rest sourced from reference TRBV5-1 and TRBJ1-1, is KAGVTQTPRYLIKTRGQQVTLSCSPISGHRSVSWYQQTPGQGLQFLFEYFSETQRNKGNFPGRFSGRQFSNSRSEMNVSTLELGDSALYLCASSRDRGTEAFFGQGTRLTVV.

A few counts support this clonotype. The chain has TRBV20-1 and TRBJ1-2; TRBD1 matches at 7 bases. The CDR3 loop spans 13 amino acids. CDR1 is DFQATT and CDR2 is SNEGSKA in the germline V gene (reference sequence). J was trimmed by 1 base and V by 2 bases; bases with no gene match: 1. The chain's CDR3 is CSARRDSNYGYTF. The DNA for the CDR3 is TGCAGTGCTAGAAGGGACAGTAACTATGGCTACACCTTC.

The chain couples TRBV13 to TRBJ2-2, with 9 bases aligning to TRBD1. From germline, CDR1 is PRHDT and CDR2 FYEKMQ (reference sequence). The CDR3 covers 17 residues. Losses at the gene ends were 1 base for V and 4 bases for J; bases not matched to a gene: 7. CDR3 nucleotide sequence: TGTGCCAGCAGCTTAGTCATGGGACAGGGAGGCACCGGGGAGCTGTTTTTT. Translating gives CASSLVMGQGGTGELFF.

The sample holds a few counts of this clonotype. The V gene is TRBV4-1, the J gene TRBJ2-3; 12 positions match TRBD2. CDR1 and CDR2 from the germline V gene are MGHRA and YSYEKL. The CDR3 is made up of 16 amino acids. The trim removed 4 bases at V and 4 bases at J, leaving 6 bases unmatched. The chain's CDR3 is CASSPLAGGLADTQYF. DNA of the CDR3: TGCGCCAGCAGCCCGCTAGCGGGGGGGCTGGCAGATACGCAGTATTTT.

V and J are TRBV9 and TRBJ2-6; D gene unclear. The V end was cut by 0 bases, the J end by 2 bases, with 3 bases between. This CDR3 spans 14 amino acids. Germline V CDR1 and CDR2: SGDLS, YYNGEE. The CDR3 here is CASSVAPGANVLTF. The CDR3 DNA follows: TGTGCCAGCAGCGTAGCCCCTGGGGCCAACGTCCTGACTTTC.

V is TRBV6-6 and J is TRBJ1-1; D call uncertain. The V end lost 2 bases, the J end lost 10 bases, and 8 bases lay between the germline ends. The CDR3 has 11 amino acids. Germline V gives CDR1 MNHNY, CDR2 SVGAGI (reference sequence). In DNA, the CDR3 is TGTGCCAGCAGTTACAGTCTAGGAGCTTTCTTT. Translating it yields CASSYSLGAFF.

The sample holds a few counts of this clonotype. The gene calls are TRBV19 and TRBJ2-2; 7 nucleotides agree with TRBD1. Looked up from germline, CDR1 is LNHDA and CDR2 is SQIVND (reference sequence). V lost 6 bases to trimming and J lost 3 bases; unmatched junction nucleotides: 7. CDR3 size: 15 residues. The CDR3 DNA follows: TGTGCCAGTAGGACGGGACAGATTTACACCGGGGAGCTGTTTTTT. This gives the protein CASRTGQIYTGELFF.

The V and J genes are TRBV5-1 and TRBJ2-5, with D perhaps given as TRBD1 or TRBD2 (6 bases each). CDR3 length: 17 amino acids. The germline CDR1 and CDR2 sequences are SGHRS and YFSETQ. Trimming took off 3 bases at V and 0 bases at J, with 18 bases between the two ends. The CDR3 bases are TGCGCCAGCAGCTCTTTGGGAGAACGGGGGCACCAAGAGACCCAGTACTTC. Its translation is CASSSLGERGHQETQYF.

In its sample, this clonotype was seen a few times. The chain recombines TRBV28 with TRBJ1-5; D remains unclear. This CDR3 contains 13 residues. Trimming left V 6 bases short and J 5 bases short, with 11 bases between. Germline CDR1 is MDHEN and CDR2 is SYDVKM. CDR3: CASRTYIDQPQHF. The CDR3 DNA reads TGTGCCAGCAGGACGTACATAGATCAGCCCCAGCATTTT.

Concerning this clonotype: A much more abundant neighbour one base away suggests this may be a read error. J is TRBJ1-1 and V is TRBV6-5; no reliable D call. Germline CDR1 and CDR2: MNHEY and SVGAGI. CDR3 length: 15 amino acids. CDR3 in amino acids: CASRYSARVDTEAFF. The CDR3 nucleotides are TGTGCCAGCAGGTACTCGGCGCGGGTAGACACTGAAGCTTTCTTT.